This record concerns one TCR beta chain sequence. There is no known antigen for this receptor. Within one base of it there is no much larger clone, and no base qualities were kept. This sample is drawn from a study of T-cell reconstitution after alpha-beta-depleted transplantation in children (dated by TCRdb to the mid-2010s). Turning to the overall study: The study quantitatively tracked T-cell immune reconstitution after TCRalphabeta/CD19-depleted allogeneic hematopoietic cell transplantation in children using TCR repertoire profiling.

According to the germline V gene (reference sequence), CDR1 reads MNHEY and CDR2 reads SMNVEV. From the cysteine up to the phenylalanine, the CDR3 has a length of 16 residues. Only the CDR3 region is kept as DNA, spanning 48 bases read in frame from base 1. V trim: 5 bases; J trim: 0 bases; unmatched bases: 9. Receptor amplification or capture employed PCR. The sequencing machine was an Illumina HiSeq 2500. To normalize quantification of the TCRbeta repertoire, the TCR libraries were built with molecular barcoding that relied on unique molecular identifiers. Using fastp at Q25 and MiXCR, TCRdb reprocessed the public reads and kept productive beta chains. Rows matching on CDR3 protein sequence are summarized as one entry with the most common DNA and genes. Within this sample are some 200,000 distinct CDR3 sequences, with approximately 15% of them counted one time only. Under 15% of the sample belongs to the ten largest clones.

The chain was built from TRBV27 and TRBJ2-7; TRBD2 lines up with 8 middle nucleotides. Sequenced material: PBMCs from the stem cell graft donor, taken from the stem cell graft. This receptor was identified in a human donor who donated a stem cell graft to a child with acute lymphoblastic leukemia. The CDR3 protein is CASSPNRGGSSYEQYF. DNA sequence: TGTGCCAGCAGTCCCAATCGGGGGGGAAGCTCCTACGAGCAGTACTTC.